The 32 T cell receptor beta chains presented below share a single source sample, sequenced in a study of shared clonotypes between healthy human individuals. The repertoire was sequenced with immunoSEQ multiplex PCR; TCRdb's copy has only in-frame clones and lacks some. The sample has more than 2 million clones, 95% seen once; the top ten hold 0.1% to 0.15%. Sequenced sample: naive CD4+ T cells sorted from blood. Described subset: CD45RA+ positively selected. The receptors here all came from a young man in good health.

The V gene is TRBV11-1, the J gene TRBJ1-6; the match to TRBD1 covers 7 bases. V lost 5 bases and J lost 9; bases outside the gene matches: 7. The CDR3 is 14 amino acids. Germline assignment: CDR1 SGHAT and CDR2 FQDESV (reference sequence). The CDR3 DNA follows: TGTGCCAGCAGCGAACAGGGGTTCAGTTCACCCCTCCACTTT. Its translation: CASSEQGFSSPLHF.

The chain uses TRBV2 and TRBJ2-5, with D hard to call. Trimming removed 7 bases at V and 1 base at J, with 10 bases between. Germline values: CDR1 SNHLY, CDR2 FYNNEI. This CDR3 spans 13 amino acids. The CDR3, as DNA: TGTGCCAGCATACAGATTCGCCAAGAGACCCAGTACTTC. Protein: CASIQIRQETQYF.

The J gene is TRBJ1-4, the V gene TRBV6-1, with D maybe TRBD1 (5 bases). Germline assignment: CDR1 MNHNS and CDR2 SASEGT. Trimming removed 4 bases at V and 0 bases at J, with 9 bases between. The CDR3 runs 15 residues. In nucleotides, the CDR3 is TGTGCCAGCAGTGGCGACAGTTCAACTAATGAAAAACTGTTTTTT. Translating gives CASSGDSSTNEKLFF.

The genes are TRBV5-5 and TRBJ2-5, with D possibly matching TRBD1 (5 bases). The CDR3 is 14 amino acids. CDR1 and CDR2 (germline): SGHKS, YYEKEE (reference sequence). V lost 2 bases, J lost 2 bases, and 10 bases lay in between. CDR3 amino acids: CASSLQAAQETQYF. CDR3 bases: TGTGCCAGCAGCTTACAGGCAGCACAAGAGACCCAGTACTTC. Complete variable domain (other parts from reference TRBV5-5 and TRBJ2-5): DAGVTQSPTHLIKTRGQQVTLRCSPISGHKSVSWYQQVLGQGPQFIFQYYEKEERGRGNFPDRFSARQFPNYSSELNVNALLLGDSALYLCASSLQAAQETQYFGPGTRLLVL.

This chain joins TRBV19 and TRBJ1-5, with a weak D call TRBD1 (5 bases). V dropped 1 base and J dropped 2 bases, with 15 bases sitting between them. The CDR3 covers 17 residues. CDR1 is LNHDA, CDR2 SQIVND, per germline (reference sequence). The CDR3 DNA follows: TGTGCCAGTAGTATAGGGTTCAGGCAGGGCGGCAATCAGCCCCAGCATTTT. It is translated as CASSIGFRQGGNQPQHF.

In DNA form, the CDR3 reads TGTGCCAGCAGCTTTTTAGGGGGCACCGAGTATGAAGCTTTCTTT. This codes for CASSFLGGTEYEAFF. The V and J genes are TRBV7-2 and TRBJ1-1; TRBD1 matches at 7 bases. The trim removed 3 bases at V and 7 bases at J, leaving 11 bases unmatched. The germline V gene has CDR1 SGHTA and CDR2 FQGNSA. The CDR3 runs 15 residues.

The chain uses TRBV30 and TRBJ2-1; D unclear. V lost 2 bases and J lost 5, with 10 bases in between. Germline V gene data show CDR1 as GTSNPN and CDR2 as SVGIG (reference sequence). This CDR3 comprises 13 residues. The CDR3 region is CAWSPPVNNEQFF. The CDR3 nucleotides are TGTGCCTGGAGTCCCCCAGTGAACAATGAGCAGTTCTTC.

The V gene is TRBV6-1, the J gene TRBJ1-5; TRBD1 matches at 8 bases. CDR1 and CDR2 (germline): MNHNS, SASEGT. V was clipped by 4 bases and J by 2 bases; unmatched bases: 4. The length of the CDR3 is 15 residues. CDR3 DNA: TGTGCCAGCAGTGGGACAGGGTCGGGCAATCAGCCCCAGCATTTT. Amino acid sequence: CASSGTGSGNQPQHF.

With regard to this clone: Other DNA sequences of this sample code for an identical CDR3. The chain has TRBV19 and TRBJ2-3, with 10 nucleotides matching TRBD2. The CDR3 runs to 14 residues. Germline-derived CDR1 and CDR2 are LNHDA and SQIVND (reference sequence). With 8 bases clipped from V and 2 bases from J, the junction kept 4 bases outside the gene matches. The CDR3 protein is CASRTSGNTDTQYF. CDR3 DNA sequence: TGTGCCAGTCGAACTAGCGGGAACACAGATACGCAGTATTTT.

CDR3 residues: CASSEYPYGQPQHF. The DNA for the CDR3 is TGTGCCAGCAGTGAATATCCCTACGGGCAGCCCCAGCATTTT. The genes are TRBV25-1 and TRBJ1-5, with unresolved D. Deletions cut 0 bases from V and 7 bases from J, with 10 bases between. Germline loops: CDR1 MGHDK, CDR2 SYGVNS. The CDR3 loop spans 14 amino acids.

This rearrangement joins TRBV6-1 to TRBJ1-2; no clear D gene. Germline CDR1 reads MNHNS; CDR2 reads SASEGT. V lost 2 bases and J lost 8, with 18 bases in between. This CDR3 spans 15 amino acids. The chain's CDR3 is CASSELLGDRKGYTF. CDR3 in DNA: TGTGCCAGCAGTGAACTTCTGGGTGATAGGAAGGGCTACACCTTC.

J is TRBJ2-5 and V is TRBV27, with TRBD1 matching 9 bases. CDR1 MNHEY and CDR2 SMNVEV come from the germline V gene (reference sequence). This CDR3 has 14 amino acids. V was pared by 2 bases and J by 5 bases, with 3 bases of the junction left unmatched. The CDR3 protein is CASSLKTGGETQYF. In nucleotides, the CDR3 is TGTGCCAGCAGTTTAAAGACAGGGGGGGAGACCCAGTACTTC.

V usage is TRBV6-1 and J usage is TRBJ1-4, with D unresolved. The CDR3 has 14 residues. CDR1 and CDR2 (germline): MNHNS, SASEGT. Deletions cut 5 bases from V and 3 bases from J, with 10 bases between. The CDR3 region has the DNA TGTGCCAGCAGTTTGGAAAGGGCTAATGAAAAACTGTTTTTT. Translating it yields CASSLERANEKLFF.

About this clone itself: Within the sample, other DNA sequences also encode this same CDR3. This chain links TRBV30 with TRBJ2-1; the D is unclear. The germline V gene has CDR1 GTSNPN and CDR2 SVGIG (reference sequence). The CDR3 covers 12 residues. Trimming removed 0 bases at V and 8 bases at J, with 8 bases between. The CDR3 DNA is TGTGCCTGGAGTGTAAGAGGTGATGAGCAGTTCTTC. It specifies CAWSVRGDEQFF. The entire variable domain, with the rest obtained from reference TRBV30 and TRBJ2-1, is as follows: SQTIHQWPATLVQPVGSPLSLECTVEGTSNPNLYWYRQAAGRGLQLLFYSVGIGQISSEVPQNLSASRPQDRQFILSSKKLLLSDSGFYLCAWSVRGDEQFFGPGTRLTVL.

This clone was counted a few times. This specimen includes other DNA sequences encoding the same CDR3. V is TRBV6-1 and J is TRBJ1-4, with a possible D match to TRBD1 (6 bases). This CDR3 comprises 13 residues. In germline, CDR1 is MNHNS, CDR2 SASEGT. Deletions cut 3 bases from V and 8 bases from J, with 10 bases between. The CDR3 spells CASSERDNEKLFF. The CDR3 region has the DNA TGTGCCAGCAGTGAGAGGGACAACGAAAAACTGTTTTTT.

V and J are TRBV5-1 and TRBJ2-3; D is unclear. CDR1 and CDR2 from the germline V gene are SGHRS and YFSETQ. This CDR3 is 14 amino acids long. Trimming left V 1 base short and J 9 bases short, with 15 bases between. The CDR3 nucleotides are TGCGCCAGCAGCTTGTTCCGAACCGATATGACGCAGTATTTT. Amino acids: CASSLFRTDMTQYF.

The CDR3 sequence: CASSAAGTSSYEQYF. The CDR3 DNA follows: TGTGCCAGCAGCGCGGCCGGAACTAGCTCCTACGAGCAGTACTTC. The chain carries TRBV7-2 and TRBJ2-7; the D gene is possibly TRBD2 (5 bases). The CDR3 has 15 amino acids. Per germline, CDR1 SGHTA and CDR2 FQGNSA. Trimming took off 5 bases at V and 0 bases at J, with 14 bases between the two ends.

This clone was seen just once. The V gene is TRBV28, the J gene TRBJ1-6; TRBD1 is a possible D gene (5 bases). This CDR3 comprises 14 residues. Germline assignment: CDR1 MDHEN and CDR2 SYDVKM. The V gene lost 6 bases and the J gene lost 6 bases, with 12 bases spanning the gap. The CDR3 sequence is CASSPTGGNSPLHF. In DNA form, the CDR3 reads TGTGCCAGCAGCCCAACGGGGGGTAATTCACCCCTCCACTTT.

A remark on this clone: Other DNA sequences of this sample code for an identical CDR3. V usage is TRBV7-9 and J usage is TRBJ2-2; D not resolved. CDR1 and CDR2 from the germline V gene are SEHNR and FQNEAQ (reference sequence). The CDR3 is made up of 14 amino acids. Trimming took off 1 base at V and 2 bases at J, with 5 bases between the two ends. The CDR3 is CASSLGSNTGELFF. The CDR3 coding sequence is TGTGCCAGCAGCTTAGGGTCCAACACCGGGGAGCTGTTTTTT.

V usage is TRBV10-3 and J usage is TRBJ2-5; a possible D gene is TRBD2 (7 bases). Germline assignment: CDR1 ENHRY and CDR2 SYGVKD. This CDR3 region has 13 residues. Trimming removed 10 bases from V and 3 bases from J, with 15 bases in between. The DNA of the CDR3 is TGTGCCACCCAACAGGGAGGGGAAGAGACCCAGTACTTC. This translates into CATQQGGEETQYF.

V usage is TRBV4-3 and J usage is TRBJ2-1; D is uncertain. The CDR3 contains 14 residues. V lost 1 base and J lost 11, with 15 bases in between. Germline lookup yields CDR1 LGHNA and CDR2 YSLEER. The CDR3 region is CASSQGGIDYKQFF. The CDR3 DNA follows: TGCGCCAGCAGCCAAGGGGGAATAGATTATAAGCAGTTCTTC.

The chain uses TRBV5-1 and TRBJ1-1, with D hard to call. The ends were cut back, 0 bases at V and 0 bases at J, with 21 bases in the middle. Per germline, CDR1 SGHRS and CDR2 YFSETQ. The CDR3 contains 19 residues. The CDR3 nucleotides read TGCGCCAGCAGCTTGGTGGCCCTCCGACTGACTAACATGAACACTGAAGCTTTCTTT. This encodes CASSLVALRLTNMNTEAFF.

The V and J genes are TRBV9 and TRBJ2-3; TRBD2 matches 9 bases. The CDR3 is 19 amino acids. Germline V CDR1 and CDR2: SGDLS, YYNGEE. Unmatched junction bases numbered 13, after V lost 0 bases and J lost 2 bases. For the CDR3, the DNA is TGTGCCAGCAGCGTAGCTTTTAGCGGGGGTGACTTTAACACAGATACGCAGTATTTT. Protein sequence: CASSVAFSGGDFNTDTQYF.

V gene TRBV29-1 combines with J gene TRBJ2-7; D is perhaps TRBD2 (6 bases). CDR1 is SQVTM and CDR2 is ANQGSEA in the germline V gene. V was pared by 5 bases and J by 4 bases, with 18 bases between. The CDR3 has 14 residues. The CDR3, as DNA: TGCAGCGTTTCAGGGTTCGGTAGCGGTTACGAGCAGTACTTC. This codes for CSVSGFGSGYEQYF.

This CDR3 is CASSYSKGTAYGYTF. The CDR3 nucleotides read TGTGCCAGCAGTTACTCAAAAGGGACAGCCTATGGCTACACCTTC. This chain joins TRBV6-5 and TRBJ1-2; TRBD1 matches 7 bases. The ends lost 0 bases at V and 4 bases at J; junction bases unmatched: 5. CDR1 is MNHEY and CDR2 is SVGAGI in the germline V gene. This CDR3 region has 15 residues.

This clone was detected once. The chain has TRBV9 and TRBJ1-2; a weak D match, TRBD1 (6 bases). Trimming removed 4 bases from V and 3 bases from J, with 13 bases in between. From germline, CDR1 is SGDLS and CDR2 YYNGEE. The CDR3 has 14 amino acids. The CDR3 coding sequence is TGTGCCAGCAGCCGAGGGTCAGGGGACTATGGCTACACCTTC. Its protein product is CASSRGSGDYGYTF.

Points on this clone: Other DNA sequences in the same sample also yield this CDR3. V is TRBV18 and J is TRBJ2-7, with D possibly matching TRBD2 (6 bases). This CDR3 is 13 amino acids long. Between the trimmed V and J ends, which lost 3 bases and 5 bases, there was a span of 11 bases. Germline CDR1 is KGHSH and CDR2 is LQKENI. CDR3 DNA: TGTGCCAGCTCACCCTCGGGGGTCAACGAGCAGTACTTC. Amino acids: CASSPSGVNEQYF.

CDR3 residues: CASRIAGGPSEQYF. The CDR3 DNA reads as TGTGCCAGCAGAATAGCGGGAGGGCCGTCCGAGCAGTACTTC. The V and J genes are TRBV6-5 and TRBJ2-7, with TRBD2 matching 11 bases. The CDR3 runs to 14 residues. Per the germline V gene, CDR1 is MNHEY and CDR2 is SVGAGI. V shed 6 bases, J shed 6 bases, and the junction held 7 bases outside the gene matches.

The rearrangement uses TRBV18 and TRBJ1-1, with D tentatively TRBD1 (6 bases). Germline assignment: CDR1 KGHSH and CDR2 LQKENI. The CDR3 length is 15 residues. Trimming stripped 3 bases from V and 7 bases from J, with 18 bases between. In DNA, the CDR3 is TGTGCCAGCTCACCTTCGTTACAGGGCTCTCATGAAGCTTTCTTT. The encoded protein is CASSPSLQGSHEAFF.

V is TRBV5-1 and J is TRBJ2-7; TRBD2 is a possible D gene (6 bases). The ends were cut back, 0 bases at V and 3 bases at J, with 13 bases in the middle. Germline V gene lookup returns CDR1 SGHRS and CDR2 YFSETQ. CDR3 length equals 15 residues. CDR3 DNA: TGCGCCAGCAGCTTGGATGGGGCGGGAATCTACGAGCAGTACTTC. Translated: CASSLDGAGIYEQYF.

The CDR3 DNA sequence: TGTGCCAGCAGTTTAAGGGGGCCTGGCTATGGCTACACCTTC. Protein: CASSLRGPGYGYTF. The chain carries TRBV27 and TRBJ1-2; 7 bases line up with TRBD1. The CDR3 totals 14 residues. The V and J ends lost 2 bases and 4 bases, in that order; junction bases with no gene match: 4. The germline V gene has CDR1 MNHEY and CDR2 SMNVEV (reference sequence).

The V and J genes are TRBV7-8 and TRBJ2-7, with D hard to call. This CDR3 contains 12 residues. Trimming removed 5 bases at V and 7 bases at J, with 12 bases between. Germline V CDR1 and CDR2: SGHVS, FQNEAQ. CDR3 region: CASSQMVGEQYF. The CDR3 nucleotides read TGTGCCAGCAGCCAGATGGTCGGGGAGCAGTACTTC.